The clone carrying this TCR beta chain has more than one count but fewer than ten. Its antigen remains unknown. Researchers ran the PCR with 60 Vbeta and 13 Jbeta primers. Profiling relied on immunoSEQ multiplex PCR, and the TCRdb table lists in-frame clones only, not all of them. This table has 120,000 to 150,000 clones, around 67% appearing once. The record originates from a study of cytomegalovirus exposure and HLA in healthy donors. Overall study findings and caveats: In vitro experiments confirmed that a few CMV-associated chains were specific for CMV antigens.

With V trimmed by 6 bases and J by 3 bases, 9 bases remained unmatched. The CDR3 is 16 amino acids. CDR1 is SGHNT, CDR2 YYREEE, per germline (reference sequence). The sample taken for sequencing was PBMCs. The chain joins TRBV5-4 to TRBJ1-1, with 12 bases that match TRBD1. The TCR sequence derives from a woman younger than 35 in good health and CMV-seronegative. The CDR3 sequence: CASKGTGGGRDTEAFF. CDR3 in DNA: TGTGCCAGCAAAGGGACAGGGGGCGGGAGGGACACTGAAGCTTTCTTT.